This T cell receptor beta chain was recovered during a study of T-cell memory formation after mild COVID-19. Findings and limits, study-wide: Among clones contracting day 15 to 85, CD4/CD8 was balanced, whereas later expanders leaned CD4+.

On this clonotype: What it recognizes is unknown.

5'RACE with constant-segment primers yielded barcoded, UMI-tagged TCR alpha and TCR beta cDNA libraries. MiXCR, applied by TCRdb to the 5' RACE reads, yields one record per CDR3 protein. Among over 450,000 distinct CDR3 sequences listed, roughly 20% were seen once. Sequencing input: PBMCs or a T cell subset sorted from them (not recorded which). This clonotype was sampled from an adult woman who had mild COVID-19 (a few samples of this study predate the infection). Cell type and time point are not known.

The CDR3 nucleotides read TGTGCCAGCAGTGAAATGGGGACGGTGGAGACCCAGTACTTC. Its protein is CASSEMGTVETQYF. The chain joins TRBV2 to TRBJ2-5, with D perhaps assigned TRBD1 or TRBD2 (5 bases each). The CDR3 runs to 14 residues. Germline CDR1 and CDR2: SNHLY and FYNNEI. V lost 2 bases and J lost 5, with 12 bases in between.